Listed below are T cell receptor beta chains from one sample, sequenced in a study of beta chain features in type 1 diabetes. Assay: immunoSEQ multiplex PCR; the TCRdb copy retains only in-frame clones and omits some. The table lists approximately 140,000 clones, roughly 9.3% of them singletons. The sequenced sample was central memory CD4+ T cells from blood. These receptors came from a woman in her thirties or forties in good health. Both conserved end residues are part of each CDR3. A D gene is named only where the DNA matches it firmly. Some rows mark clone size as missing; the rest say once, few, many or name a class of expanded clone.

j_call v_call d_call clone_size cdr3_nt cdr3_aa
TRBJ1-2 TRBV19 - - TGTGCCAGTAGTATAGATCGACAGACTGGCTACACCTTC CASSIDRQTGYTF
TRBJ2-3 TRBV19 TRBD2 - TGTGCCAGTAATTGGAATAGCGGGGGACCAGATACGCAGTATTTT CASNWNSGGPDTQYF
TRBJ1-3 TRBV28 - few TGTGCCAGCAGCCAGGGGTCTGGAAACACCATATATTTT CASSQGSGNTIYF
TRBJ2-1 TRBV4-1 TRBD1 few TGCGCCAGCAGCCAGTCGACAGGGGCCTACAATGAGCAGTTCTTC CASSQSTGAYNEQFF
TRBJ1-5 TRBV12-2 - few TGTGCAAGTCGCTTTTCCAGGAACTTGTATCAGCCCCAGCATTTT CASRFSRNLYQPQHF
TRBJ2-5 TRBV5-1 - - TGCGCCAGCTCGAACCTTCAGGGGCCCGGGAAGACCCAGTACTTC CASSNLQGPGKTQYF
TRBJ2-4 TRBV7-2 - few TGTGCCAGCAGCTTAGCCGTAGCCAAAAACATTCAGTACTTC CASSLAVAKNIQYF
TRBJ2-5 TRBV7-9 - - TGTGCCAGCAGCTTAGAGGGCAGCCAGCGGCAAGAGACCCAGTACTTC CASSLEGSQRQETQYF
TRBJ1-2 TRBV5-1 - few TGCGCCAGCAGCTTGCGAGACAGGTTTGGCTACACCTTC CASSLRDRFGYTF
TRBJ2-1 TRBV7-2 TRBD1 few TGTGCCAGCAGCTTCGGGACAGCCTACAATGAGCAGTTCTTC CASSFGTAYNEQFF
TRBJ2-1 TRBV11-2 TRBD2 - TGTGCCAGCAGCTTACTAGCGGGGGGGCCCTATGAGCAGTTCTTC CASSLLAGGPYEQFF
TRBJ2-1 TRBV18 - few TGTGCCAGCTCACCGCAAACGGGGCGGACGGAGGGTAATGAGCAGTTCTTC CASSPQTGRTEGNEQFF
TRBJ2-3 TRBV27 TRBD2 few TGTGCCAGCAGTTTTACCTTGACTAGCGGGGGACAAGATACGCAGTATTTT CASSFTLTSGGQDTQYF
TRBJ2-1 TRBV29-1 - - TGCAGCGTGGCGACAGGCCGTACCTTCGACAATGAGCAGTTCTTC CSVATGRTFDNEQFF
TRBJ2-1 TRBV6-5 - few TGTGCCAGCAGTTCCCCTAGGCAGGGGTATGGGCAGTTCTTC CASSSPRQGYGQFF
TRBJ1-2 TRBV6-5 - - TGTGCCAGCAGTCGAGGGGGTCTCGGCTATGGCTACACCTTC CASSRGGLGYGYTF
TRBJ1-1 TRBV19 TRBD1 - TGTGCCAGTAGTATAGGAGGGGACAGGGAGAACACTGAAGCTTTCTTT CASSIGGDRENTEAFF
TRBJ1-1 TRBV18 - many TGTGCCAGCTCACCACGTTCGGGAACACTGAACACTGAAGCTTTCTTT CASSPRSGTLNTEAFF
TRBJ2-7 TRBV4-2 - - TGTGCCAGCAGCCAAGATCCCGGGGTCCCTAACTACGAGCAGTACTTC CASSQDPGVPNYEQYF
TRBJ2-1 TRBV27 TRBD2 - TGTGCCAGCAGGCCGGGACTAGCGGGGGAAAATGAGCAGTTCTTC CASRPGLAGENEQFF
TRBJ1-2 TRBV19 TRBD1 few TGTGCCAGTAGTATACTCGGGACAGTTAGCTATGGCTACACCTTC CASSILGTVSYGYTF
TRBJ1-2 TRBV6-5 - - TGTGCCAGCAGTTACAGCGGGCCCTATGGCTACACCTTC CASSYSGPYGYTF
TRBJ1-1 TRBV29-1 TRBD1 few TGCAGCGTTAAAAGTCGAACAGGGGGGACTGAAGCTTTCTTT CSVKSRTGGTEAFF
TRBJ2-3 TRBV5-4 TRBD2 - TGTGCCAGCAGCTTGGTTACTAGCGGGGGTACAGATACGCAGTATTTT CASSLVTSGGTDTQYF
TRBJ2-7 TRBV25-1 - - TGTGCCAGCAGTGCAACGCCAGCCTACGAGCAGTACTTC CASSATPAYEQYF
TRBJ1-5 TRBV5-1 TRBD1 - TGCGCCAGCAGCATCGGACAGGGGGATCAGCCCCAGCATTTT CASSIGQGDQPQHF
TRBJ2-4 TRBV5-5 TRBD2 - TGTGCCAGCAGCTTACCGGGACTAGCCTCTAACATTCAGTACTTC CASSLPGLASNIQYF
TRBJ2-5 TRBV7-2 TRBD2 - TGTGCCAGCAGCTGGAAGCGGGGAGAGACCCAGTACTTC CASSWKRGETQYF